These T cell receptor beta chains were read from a single sample in a study of T cells in Graves' hyperthyroidism and ophthalmopathy. TCRdb processed the multiplex PCR reads anew with MiXCR; each CDR3 protein has one entry. The sample contains some 580,000 distinct CDR3 sequences, roughly 16% of which appear only once. Sequencing was carried out using blood. The receptors here all came from a woman in her thirties or forties with Graves' ophthalmopathy. Each CDR3 is given with its conserved first and last residue. Fields, in order: J gene, clone size, D gene, V gene, CDR3 DNA, CDR3 protein. The D gene is left open where the match is weak. Size values are once, few and many counts, or a class for expanded clones, and some rows have none.

J: TRBJ2-6; size: many; D: .; V: TRBV5-1; DNA: TGCGCCAGCAGCTTGTTGGGGGCCAACGTCCTGACTTTC; CDR3: CASSLLGANVLTF
J: TRBJ2-5; size: .; D: .; V: TRBV30; DNA: TGTGCCTGGAGTTCCTCAGGAGTAGCAGAGACCCAGTACTTC; CDR3: CAWSSSGVAETQYF
J: TRBJ2-1; size: .; D: TRBD2; V: TRBV7-6; DNA: TGTGCCAGCAGCCCAGGGACTAGCGGGGGTCACAATGAGCAGTTCTTC; CDR3: CASSPGTSGGHNEQFF
J: TRBJ2-2; size: .; D: TRBD1; V: TRBV24-1; DNA: TGTGCCACCTCTTCTCCAGAGGGGGCAACGAGCACCGGGGAGCTGTTTTTT; CDR3: CATSSPEGATSTGELFF
J: TRBJ2-1; size: many; D: .; V: TRBV3-1; DNA: TGTGCCAGCAGCCATACGGGGTCCCTTTACAATGAGCAGTTCTTC; CDR3: CASSHTGSLYNEQFF
J: TRBJ2-3; size: many; D: TRBD1; V: TRBV7-3; DNA: TGTGCCAGCAGCCTAGACAGGGCGAGCACAGATACGCAGTATTTT; CDR3: CASSLDRASTDTQYF
J: TRBJ1-1; size: .; D: TRBD1; V: TRBV19; DNA: TGTGCCAGTAGCCTCACCCACCGGGACAGACCTTTCTTT; CDR3: CASSLTHRDRPFF
J: TRBJ2-2; size: .; D: .; V: TRBV7-3; DNA: TGTGCCAGCAGCCCGGATGGCGGGGAGCTGTTTTTT; CDR3: CASSPDGGELFF
J: TRBJ1-2; size: many; D: .; V: TRBV6-6; DNA: TGTGCCAGCAGTTACCGCGCCGGGACACGTGGCTACACCTTC; CDR3: CASSYRAGTRGYTF
J: TRBJ2-5; size: .; D: TRBD2; V: TRBV10-2; DNA: TGCGCCAGCGGGCCTAGCGGGCAAGAGACCCAGTACTTC; CDR3: CASGPSGQETQYF
J: TRBJ1-2; size: many; D: .; V: TRBV5-1; DNA: TGCGCCAGCAGCCCCTCTAGAGGGGGGTTTAACTATGGCTACACCTTC; CDR3: CASSPSRGGFNYGYTF
J: TRBJ1-5; size: many; D: .; V: TRBV12-3/TRBV12-4; DNA: TGTGCCAGCAGTTTCTCCGAAAGCGGTCAGCCCCAGCATTTT; CDR3: CASSFSESGQPQHF
J: TRBJ2-2; size: few; D: .; V: TRBV18; DNA: TGTGCCAGCTCACCAACGGGACATCTGAACACCGGGGAGCTGTTTTTT; CDR3: CASSPTGHLNTGELFF
J: TRBJ2-7; size: many; D: TRBD2; V: TRBV11-2; DNA: TGTGCCAGCAGCTTCCAGCGGGGGGCCTCCTACGAGCAGTACTTC; CDR3: CASSFQRGASYEQYF
J: TRBJ2-2; size: many; D: .; V: TRBV30; DNA: TGTGCCTGGAGAGCGGGACAGCGCACCGGGGAGCTGTTTTTT; CDR3: CAWRAGQRTGELFF
J: TRBJ1-4; size: many; D: .; V: TRBV20-1; DNA: TGCAGTGCTAGAGATCCCTCGACAGCTACAACTAATGAAAAACTGTTTTTT; CDR3: CSARDPSTATTNEKLFF
J: TRBJ2-3; size: .; D: .; V: TRBV9; DNA: TGTGCCAGCAGCGTATACGGCTCGCTCACAGATACGCAGTATTTT; CDR3: CASSVYGSLTDTQYF
J: TRBJ2-5; size: many; D: .; V: TRBV5-1; DNA: TGCGCCAGCAGCGGACGACCAGAAGAGACCCAGTACTTC; CDR3: CASSGRPEETQYF
J: TRBJ2-7; size: .; D: .; V: TRBV7-2; DNA: TGTGCCAGCAGCTACCCCCCGGGGGCCGGCACCTACGAGCAGTACTTC; CDR3: CASSYPPGAGTYEQYF
J: TRBJ2-7; size: .; D: .; V: TRBV28; DNA: TGTGCCAGCAGTTTATTTCGGATCCGAACATCTAGCAATAGATCCTACGAGCAGTACTTC; CDR3: CASSLFRIRTSSNRSYEQYF
J: TRBJ2-2; size: .; D: .; V: TRBV7-9; DNA: TGTGCCAGCAGCCAACGGGGGTCCGGGGAGCTGTTTTTT; CDR3: CASSQRGSGELFF